This passage covers 32 T cell receptor beta chains from one sample sequenced in a study of identical twins. TCRdb passed the 5' RACE reads through MiXCR, listing each CDR3 protein once. The sample shows 400,000 to 600,000 distinct CDR3 sequences, more than 20% of them seen only once. This sample also belongs to another study, concerning yellow fever vaccine responses in identical twins.

The sequencing sample was made of CD4+ T cells sorted from blood. All receptors come from a woman between 18 and 30 years old in good health.

The table lists this clonotype with a few counts. The rearrangement joins TRBV5-6 to TRBJ2-3; 10 positions match TRBD1. There are 15 residues in the CDR3. V trimming: 5 bases; J trimming: 3 bases; junction bases outside the gene matches: 6. The V gene's germline CDR1 is SGHDT and CDR2 YYEEEE. The CDR3 reads CASSSRDRGTDTQYF. Written as DNA, the CDR3 is TGTGCCAGCAGTTCCCGGGACAGGGGTACAGATACGCAGTATTTT. The full variable domain, completed using reference TRBV5-6 and TRBJ2-3, is DAGVTQSPTHLIKTRGQQVTLRCSPKSGHDTVSWYQQALGQGPQFIFQYYEEEERQRGNFPDRFSGHQFPNYSSELNVNALLLGDSALYLCASSSRDRGTDTQYFGPGTRLTVL.

This clonotype was detected a few times. The chain carries TRBV9 and TRBJ2-3; TRBD1 might be the D (6 bases). Trimming removed 3 bases at V and 1 base at J, with 15 bases between. The CDR3 covers 16 residues. From germline, CDR1 is SGDLS and CDR2 YYNGEE. The CDR3 sequence: CASSGGRGVGTDTQYF. DNA for the CDR3: TGTGCCAGCAGCGGAGGCAGGGGAGTGGGCACAGATACGCAGTATTTT.

This sequence joins TRBV24-1 and TRBJ1-2; 9 bases match TRBD1. The ends lost 4 bases at V and 4 bases at J; junction bases unmatched: 6. CDR1 and CDR2 (germline): KGHDR, SFDVKD. CDR3 length: 15 amino acids. The CDR3 here is CATSERDREIYGYTF. The DNA for the CDR3 is TGTGCCACCAGTGAACGGGACAGGGAGATCTATGGCTACACCTTC.

This clonotype was counted between two and nine times. J is TRBJ2-5 and V is TRBV5-1, with D possibly called TRBD1 or TRBD2 (5 bases each). Germline V gene sequence: CDR1 SGHRS, CDR2 YFSETQ. CDR3 length equals 16 residues. V was clipped by 3 bases and J by 1 base, with 16 bases between them. The CDR3 spells CASSWGPMGSQETQYF. In DNA, the CDR3 is TGCGCCAGCAGCTGGGGCCCTATGGGGAGCCAAGAGACCCAGTACTTC.

This clonotype was picked up many times. The chain employs TRBV19 and TRBJ2-3, with unresolved D. Germline assignment: CDR1 LNHDA and CDR2 SQIVND (reference sequence). This CDR3 spans 12 amino acids. Trimming shortened V by 6 bases and J by 6 bases, and 10 bases separated the two germline ends. As DNA, the CDR3 is TGTGCCAGTAGCCCGACTTCTGATACGCAGTATTTT. This translates into CASSPTSDTQYF.

This clonotype was recorded many times. This chain links TRBV18 with TRBJ1-1; TRBD1 is a possible D gene (6 bases). The CDR3 is 14 amino acids. CDR1 and CDR2 from the germline V gene are KGHSH and LQKENI. V shed 3 bases and J shed 1 base, with 9 bases lying between them. CDR3 protein: CASSPAGANTEAFF. CDR3 in DNA: TGTGCCAGCTCACCCGCGGGGGCGAACACTGAAGCTTTCTTT.

The chain uses TRBV6-6 and TRBJ1-5; D may be TRBD1 (5 bases). CDR1 MNHNY and CDR2 SVGAGI come from the germline V gene (reference sequence). Trimming shortened V by 10 bases and J by 5 bases, and 15 bases separated the two germline ends. This CDR3 region has 13 residues. This CDR3 reads CATSPRADQPQHF. The DNA for the CDR3 is TGTGCCACTAGCCCCAGGGCCGATCAGCCCCAGCATTTT.

The DNA of the CDR3 is TGTGCCAGCAGTTACCCTTTACGACTAGCGGGAGGTAACACCGGGGAGCTGTTTTTT. Encoded protein: CASSYPLRLAGGNTGELFF. The chain recombines TRBV6-2 or TRBV6-3 with TRBJ2-2; 13 positions agree with TRBD2. The CDR3 loop spans 19 amino acids. CDR1 and CDR2 from the germline V gene are MNHEY and SVGEGT. V was clipped by 2 bases and J by 2 bases; unmatched bases: 8.

This clonotype was counted only a few times. This rearrangement joins TRBV7-9 to TRBJ2-3; the D call may be TRBD1 or TRBD2 (5 bases each). The germline V and J ends were trimmed by 3 bases and 4 bases, with 11 bases remaining between them. Germline CDR1 SEHNR, CDR2 FQNEAQ (reference sequence). The CDR3 totals 14 residues. CDR3 region: CASSLGPAADTQYF. The CDR3 DNA follows: TGTGCCAGCAGCTTGGGACCTGCCGCAGATACGCAGTATTTT.

The chain links TRBV5-1 to TRBJ1-2; tentative D call: TRBD1 (6 bases). Germline-derived CDR1 and CDR2 are SGHRS and YFSETQ. The CDR3 length is 14 residues. V was shortened by 5 bases and J by 4 bases, with 15 bases between the two germline ends. The CDR3 protein is CASRNLQGSYGYTF. The CDR3 bases are TGCGCCAGCAGGAATTTACAGGGTAGCTATGGCTACACCTTC.

This clonotype has a handful of counts. This sequence joins TRBV5-1 and TRBJ2-2; D call uncertain. The CDR3 extends over 16 amino acids. Per the germline V gene, CDR1 is SGHRS and CDR2 is YFSETQ. The ends were cut back, 0 bases at V and 2 bases at J, with 11 bases in the middle. The CDR3 protein is CASSLVAVLNTGELFF. CDR3 bases: TGCGCCAGCAGCTTGGTCGCAGTCTTAAACACCGGGGAGCTGTTTTTT.

This clonotype turned up a few times. V usage is TRBV12-3 or TRBV12-4 and J usage is TRBJ1-5, with D unclear. Trimming left V 3 bases short and J 0 bases short, with 15 bases between. The CDR3 is made up of 17 amino acids. The CDR3 here is CASSFGSSAYSNQPQHF. CDR3 DNA sequence: TGTGCCAGCAGTTTTGGCAGCTCGGCTTATAGCAATCAGCCCCAGCATTTT.

This clonotype turned up a few times. The chain has TRBV7-7 and TRBJ2-1; 12 nucleotides agree with TRBD2. This CDR3 is 17 amino acids long. The V and J ends lost 5 bases and 5 bases, in that order; junction bases with no gene match: 10. Germline CDR1 and CDR2: SSHAT and FNYEAQ (reference sequence). The CDR3 region is CASSQGTGLAGNNEQFF. The CDR3 nucleotides are TGTGCCAGCAGCCAGGGGACTGGACTAGCGGGAAACAATGAGCAGTTCTTC.

This clonotype was observed a handful of times. CDR3 sequence reads: CASSYQTSFREQFF. In DNA, the CDR3 is TGTGCCAGCAGTTACCAAACTAGTTTTCGTGAGCAGTTCTTC. The chain employs TRBV6-5 and TRBJ2-1, with D maybe TRBD2 (5 bases). Germline V gene sequence: CDR1 MNHEY, CDR2 SVGAGI. V was trimmed by 2 bases and J by 9 bases, leaving 14 bases between them. This CDR3 has 14 amino acids.

The chain links TRBV25-1 to TRBJ2-5; D not resolved. From germline, CDR1 is MGHDK and CDR2 SYGVNS. The CDR3 consists of 11 residues. The V end lost 6 bases, the J end lost 5 bases, and 7 bases lay between the germline ends. Written as DNA, the CDR3 is TGTGCCAGCAGCCCATACGAGACCCAGTACTTC. Its protein is CASSPYETQYF.

This chain links TRBV11-1 with TRBJ2-5; TRBD2 aligns across 13 bases. The CDR3 length is 18 residues. Germline assignment: CDR1 SGHAT and CDR2 FQDESV (reference sequence). After removal of 3 bases from V and 1 base from J, the junction contained 8 bases not matched to a gene. In DNA form, the CDR3 reads TGTGCCAGCAGCTTTAGGTGGACTAGCGGGGGAGTCCAAGAGACCCAGTACTTC. Amino acids: CASSFRWTSGGVQETQYF.

The rearrangement joins TRBV29-1 to TRBJ2-1, with D possibly called TRBD1 or TRBD2 (5 bases each). Looked up from germline, CDR1 is SQVTM and CDR2 is ANQGSEA. The ends were cut back, 5 bases at V and 2 bases at J, with 19 bases in the middle. CDR3 length: 16 residues. In DNA form, the CDR3 reads TGCAGCGTTTCCAGGGACCTCGGACGGACCTACAATGAGCAGTTCTTC. Translation gives CSVSRDLGRTYNEQFF.

The table lists this clonotype with a few counts. This rearrangement joins TRBV3-1 to TRBJ2-3; the match to TRBD2 covers 10 bases. Germline assignment: CDR1 LGHDT and CDR2 YNNKEL (reference sequence). The ends lost 4 bases at V and 4 bases at J; junction bases unmatched: 5. This CDR3 comprises 15 residues. The CDR3 coding sequence is TGTGCCAGCAGCCTAGCGGGGGGCCCCCCAGATACGCAGTATTTT. Its translation: CASSLAGGPPDTQYF.

This clonotype was seen more than once but under ten times. V usage is TRBV3-1 and J usage is TRBJ2-7; TRBD2 matches 10 bases. Germline CDR1 is LGHDT and CDR2 is YNNKEL (reference sequence). The CDR3 length is 16 residues. J was trimmed by 3 bases and V by 1 base; bases with no gene match: 6. The CDR3 spells CASSQGRTSGGYEQYF. The CDR3 nucleotides read TGTGCCAGCAGCCAAGGTAGGACTAGCGGAGGCTACGAGCAGTACTTC.

In its sample, this clonotype was seen a few times. V usage is TRBV29-1 and J usage is TRBJ1-1; D is uncertain. Germline V gene sequence: CDR1 SQVTM, CDR2 ANQGSEA. V was pared by 6 bases and J by 5 bases, with 16 bases between. CDR3 size: 13 residues. This chain's CDR3 is CSVVVGLGTEAFF. The CDR3 nucleotides read TGCAGCGTCGTAGTGGGTCTTGGGACTGAAGCTTTCTTT.

This clonotype came up a few times. J is TRBJ2-3 and V is TRBV10-3, with 8 bases matching TRBD1. CDR3 length: 14 residues. Germline values: CDR1 ENHRY, CDR2 SYGVKD. J was trimmed by 6 bases and V by 0 bases; bases with no gene match: 2. The CDR3 DNA reads TGTGCCATCAGTGAGTCGACAGGGGTGGATACGCAGTATTTT. Amino acids: CAISESTGVDTQYF.

This clonotype was counted a few times. This sequence joins TRBV11-3 and TRBJ2-5; D is unresolved. CDR1 and CDR2 from the germline V gene are SGHNT and YENEEA. Trimming removed 4 bases from V and 4 bases from J, with 13 bases in between. This CDR3 contains 14 residues. The CDR3 here is CASSSDPIGETQYF. CDR3 DNA: TGTGCCAGCAGCTCCGACCCAATCGGAGAGACCCAGTACTTC.

J is TRBJ2-1 and V is TRBV5-1, with TRBD1 matching 10 bases. The germline CDR1 and CDR2 sequences are SGHRS and YFSETQ. The CDR3 is made up of 15 amino acids. With V trimmed by 4 bases and J by 7 bases, 8 bases remained unmatched. The CDR3 loop is CASSARQGAGNEQFF. CDR3 sequence (DNA): TGCGCCAGCAGCGCCCGACAGGGGGCGGGGAATGAGCAGTTCTTC.

This clonotype was picked up a small number of times. V usage is TRBV6-1 and J usage is TRBJ2-7, with D perhaps matching TRBD1 or TRBD2 (6 bases each). Trimming shortened V by 5 bases and J by 4 bases, and 21 bases separated the two germline ends. CDR1 is MNHNS and CDR2 is SASEGT in the germline V gene. CDR3 length: 16 residues. This CDR3 reads CASSPPRGQGRYEQYV. CDR3 coding DNA: TGTGCCAGCAGTCCACCACGAGGGCAGGGGAGGTACGAGCAGTACGTC.

This clonotype was picked up a small number of times. V usage is TRBV19 and J usage is TRBJ2-2; D gene ambiguous. Germline CDR1 LNHDA, CDR2 SQIVND (reference sequence). The ends were cut back, 7 bases at V and 0 bases at J, with 3 bases in the middle. The CDR3 runs to 12 residues. CDR3 region: CASNANTGELFF. The CDR3 DNA follows: TGTGCCAGTAATGCGAACACCGGGGAGCTGTTTTTT.

J is TRBJ1-2 and V is TRBV12-3 or TRBV12-4; TRBD1 matches 8 bases. V lost 7 bases, J lost 4 bases, and 5 bases stayed unmatched. The length of the CDR3 is 13 residues. This chain's CDR3 is CASTPTGVYGYTF. In DNA form, the CDR3 reads TGTGCCAGCACCCCGACAGGGGTCTATGGCTACACCTTC.

The V call is TRBV18, the J call TRBJ2-4; D is possibly TRBD1 (5 bases). The CDR3 totals 16 residues. The germline V and J ends were trimmed by 6 bases and 0 bases, with 15 bases remaining between them. Germline V CDR1 and CDR2: KGHSH, LQKENI. CDR3 bases: TGTGCCAGCTCTGCCCGACAGATTATAGCCAAAAACATTCAGTACTTC. Its translation: CASSARQIIAKNIQYF.

In its sample, this clonotype was seen a few times. The J gene is TRBJ1-2, the V gene TRBV20-1, with D unclear. Germline V gene sequence: CDR1 DFQATT, CDR2 SNEGSKA (reference sequence). V was cut by 0 bases and J by 4 bases, with 9 bases left in between. The CDR3 length is 13 residues. The CDR3: CSAREGPGYGYTF. The CDR3 region has the DNA TGCAGTGCTAGAGAAGGACCTGGCTATGGCTACACCTTC.

This clonotype was seen a handful of times. The chain joins TRBV10-3 to TRBJ2-7, with TRBD1 matching over 7 bases. CDR1 ENHRY and CDR2 SYGVKD come from the germline V gene. V shed 2 bases, J shed 3 bases, and the junction held 10 bases outside the gene matches. CDR3 length: 16 residues. CDR3 nucleotides: TGTGCCATCAGTGAGGCGGGCAGGGGGAATATCTACGAGCAGTACTTC. This gives the protein CAISEAGRGNIYEQYF.

V usage is TRBV5-1 and J usage is TRBJ2-6, with D hard to call. The CDR3 contains 16 residues. Germline V gives CDR1 SGHRS, CDR2 YFSETQ. Trimming stripped 4 bases from V and 0 bases from J, with 11 bases between. This chain's CDR3 is CASSPLPDSGANVLTF. The CDR3 region has the DNA TGCGCCAGCAGCCCTTTACCCGACTCTGGGGCCAACGTCCTGACTTTC. Filled out from reference TRBV5-1 and TRBJ2-6, the complete variable domain reads KAGVTQTPRYLIKTRGQQVTLSCSPISGHRSVSWYQQTPGQGLQFLFEYFSETQRNKGNFPGRFSGRQFSNSRSEMNVSTLELGDSALYLCASSPLPDSGANVLTFGAGSRLTVL.

This rearrangement joins TRBV12-3 or TRBV12-4 to TRBJ2-7, with unresolved D. Trimming left V 3 bases short and J 2 bases short, with 8 bases between. The length of the CDR3 is 13 residues. The CDR3 sequence: CASSFRQTYEQYF. Written as DNA, the CDR3 is TGTGCCAGCAGTTTCAGGCAGACCTACGAGCAGTACTTC.

CDR3 sequence reads: CASSSWTGGTEAFF. The CDR3 DNA reads as TGTGCCAGCAGCTCCTGGACAGGGGGAACTGAAGCTTTCTTT. The chain uses TRBV7-2 and TRBJ1-1, with 10 bases matching TRBD1. The ends lost 4 bases at V and 5 bases at J; junction bases unmatched: 4. Germline CDR1 and CDR2: SGHTA and FQGNSA. The CDR3 extends over 14 amino acids.